The next 21 T cell receptor beta chains were all read from a single sample in a study of blood T cell repertoires in COVID-19. Repertoires were generated with immunoSEQ multiplex PCR, while TCRdb's copy carries only in-frame clones and drops some. The repertoire holds approximately 230,000 clones, with around 86% as singletons. Material for sequencing was peripheral blood. These receptors were taken from a man aged 25-45 years who had recovered from COVID-19.

The chain is built from TRBV9 and TRBJ2-1; TRBD1 agrees at 8 bases. Looked up from germline, CDR1 is SGDLS and CDR2 is YYNGEE. CDR3 length: 17 amino acids. The junction had 11 bases not matched to a gene; V was cut back by 3 bases and J by 3 bases. The CDR3 bases are TGTGCCAGCAGCGCCCAAGCCCGGACAGGGAACTACAATGAGCAGTTCTTC. It codes for CASSAQARTGNYNEQFF. Full variable domain (outside the CDR3, taken from reference TRBV9 and TRBJ2-1): DSGVTQTPKHLITATGQRVTLRCSPRSGDLSVYWYQQSLDQGLQFLIQYYNGEERAKGNILERFSAQQFPDLHSELNLSSLELGDSALYFCASSAQARTGNYNEQFFGPGTRLTVL.

This sequence joins TRBV3-1 (or the pseudogene TRBV3-2) and TRBJ1-2; 7 positions agree with TRBD1. Trimming cost V 3 bases and J 5 bases; bases outside gene matches: 6. The germline V gene encodes CDR1 LGHDT and CDR2 YNNKEL (reference sequence). This CDR3 is built from 14 residues. Here the CDR3 DNA reads TGTGCCAGCAGCCACTTGGGACAGCTGTATGGCTACACCTTC. Residues: CASSHLGQLYGYTF.

As to this clone: The CDR3 end shows no conserved phenylalanine or tryptophan, and so a read error is likely. The limits of the CDR3 on the DNA are not certain, so only TCRdb's listed CDR3 is given. J is TRBJ2-7 and V is TRBV5-3; the table gives TRBD2 as D, unverified against the DNA. TRBV5-3 carries the ORF label, with uncertain function. The CDR3 is 9 residues long, counting both termini. The chain's CDR3 is CALFWGLAD.

The chain has TRBV19 and TRBJ1-2; TRBD1 agrees at 7 bases. There are 15 residues in the CDR3. After removal of 6 bases from V and 9 bases from J, the junction contained 16 bases not matched to a gene. From germline, CDR1 is LNHDA and CDR2 SQIVND (reference sequence). The CDR3 here is CASSKGDRAPDSYTF. The CDR3 DNA sequence: TGTGCCAGTAGCAAGGGCGACAGGGCTCCGGATAGCTACACCTTC.

The rearrangement uses TRBV27 and TRBJ1-1, with 10 bases aligning to TRBD1. The J segment lost 5 bases and the V segment lost 4 bases, leaving 7 bases of the junction unmatched. Germline V gives CDR1 MNHEY, CDR2 SMNVEV (reference sequence). The CDR3 has 15 amino acids. The CDR3 sequence: CASSWRTGGITEAFF. The CDR3 DNA reads TGTGCCAGCAGTTGGAGGACAGGGGGAATTACTGAAGCTTTCTTT.

This chain links TRBV5-6 with TRBJ2-3; D is unclear. This CDR3 is 13 amino acids long. Germline loops: CDR1 SGHDT, CDR2 YYEEEE. With 0 bases removed from V and 3 bases from J, the gap between germline ends came to 5 bases. The CDR3 region has the DNA TGTGCCAGCAGCTTGGCTGTGACAGATACGCAGTATTTT. Its translation: CASSLAVTDTQYF.

This clone was detected only once. V usage is TRBV27 and J usage is TRBJ1-6; the D is unclear. The V gene lost 9 bases and the J gene lost 1 base, with 7 bases spanning the gap. The CDR3 contains 13 residues. Germline V gene lookup returns CDR1 MNHEY and CDR2 SMNVEV (reference sequence). CDR3 bases: TGTGCCAGTGAGGGATCCTATAATTCACCCCTCCACTTT. Translated, it gives CASEGSYNSPLHF.

This clone was seen only once. This chain joins TRBV29-1 and TRBJ2-3; D is perhaps TRBD1 (6 bases). The V end was cut by 7 bases, the J end by 0 bases, with 11 bases between. This CDR3 comprises 13 residues. Looked up from germline, CDR1 is SQVTM and CDR2 is ANQGSEA. The CDR3 here is CSAPTGSTDTQYF. The CDR3 DNA is TGCAGCGCCCCAACAGGGAGCACAGATACGCAGTATTTT.

The chain couples TRBV6-6 to TRBJ2-7; unclear D gene. The V gene's germline CDR1 is MNHNY and CDR2 SVGAGI (reference sequence). Trimming took 4 bases from V and 2 from J, leaving 18 bases between them. The CDR3 covers 16 residues. The CDR3 loop reads CASSSLLTAMTYEQYF. In DNA form, the CDR3 reads TGTGCCAGCAGTTCCCTCTTGACTGCCATGACCTACGAGCAGTACTTC.

The V and J genes are TRBV6-5 and TRBJ1-1; TRBD1 aligns across 8 bases. After removal of 6 bases from V and 3 bases from J, the junction contained 6 bases not matched to a gene. This CDR3 has 14 amino acids. Germline CDR1 reads MNHEY; CDR2 reads SVGAGI. This CDR3 reads CASRLYRGDTEAFF. CDR3 DNA sequence: TGTGCCAGCAGACTTTACAGGGGGGACACTGAAGCTTTCTTT.

The rearrangement joins TRBV7-2 to TRBJ2-1; 8 nucleotides match TRBD2. CDR3 length equals 16 residues. Germline assignment: CDR1 SGHTA and CDR2 FQGNSA. V was pared by 5 bases and J by 5 bases, with 11 bases of the junction left unmatched. The CDR3 DNA sequence: TGTGCCAGCAGCGCCCAACCGGGGGGGGCCAACAATGAGCAGTTCTTC. Amino acids: CASSAQPGGANNEQFF.

The rearrangement uses TRBV15 and TRBJ2-7, with 12 nucleotides matching TRBD1. V gave up 6 bases and J gave up 4 bases; unmatched junction bases: 4. This CDR3 has 14 residues. The V gene's germline CDR1 is LNHNV and CDR2 YYDKDF (reference sequence). CDR3 region: CATRGDRGPYEQYF. The CDR3 DNA reads as TGTGCCACCAGGGGGGACAGGGGGCCTTACGAGCAGTACTTC.

The CDR3 nucleotides read TGTGCCAGCAGCCGGGGGGGGACTGAAGCTTTCTTT. This sequence encodes CASSRGGTEAFF. V usage is TRBV14 and J usage is TRBJ1-1; possibly TRBD1 for D (5 bases). Per the germline V gene, CDR1 is SGHDN and CDR2 is FVKESK. V gave up 4 bases and J gave up 5 bases, with 8 bases separating them. The CDR3 is 12 amino acids.

The V gene is TRBV9, the J gene TRBJ2-7, with D possibly TRBD1 on 5 matching bases. The CDR3 runs 16 residues. Between the trimmed V and J ends, which lost 0 bases and 4 bases, there was a span of 17 bases. Germline V CDR1 and CDR2: SGDLS, YYNGEE. The CDR3 spells CASSVDGRANGYEQYF. In DNA form, the CDR3 reads TGTGCCAGCAGCGTAGATGGCAGGGCGAATGGGTACGAGCAGTACTTC.

The V call is TRBV19, the J call TRBJ2-7; 7 nucleotides align to TRBD1. The junction had 5 bases not matched to a gene; V was cut back by 5 bases and J by 1 base. CDR3 size: 14 residues. Germline assignment: CDR1 LNHDA and CDR2 SQIVND (reference sequence). Here the CDR3 reads CASSPRQGSYEQYF. The CDR3 nucleotides read TGTGCCAGTAGTCCCAGACAGGGTTCCTACGAGCAGTACTTC.

This clone was detected only a few times. The genes are TRBV7-2 and TRBJ1-6; 8 bases are a match to TRBD1. The J segment lost 7 bases and the V segment lost 5 bases, leaving 7 bases of the junction unmatched. CDR3 length: 15 amino acids. Germline V gene lookup returns CDR1 SGHTA and CDR2 FQGNSA. For the CDR3, the DNA is TGTGCCAGCAGCGCACGGACAGGGAGGAATTCACCCCTCCACTTT. As protein: CASSARTGRNSPLHF.

The genes are TRBV11-2 and TRBJ1-2; the D is unclear. Germline CDR1 reads SGHAT; CDR2 reads FQNNGV. The CDR3 runs 12 residues. Trimming stripped 5 bases from V and 1 base from J, with 5 bases between. The CDR3 bases are TGTGCCAGCAGCAATTATAACTATGGCTACACCTTC. It translates to CASSNYNYGYTF.

There are a few counts of this clone. The rearrangement uses TRBV7-2 and TRBJ1-5; D perhaps matches TRBD1 (6 bases). Germline-derived CDR1 and CDR2 are SGHTA and FQGNSA. The ends were cut back, 0 bases at V and 4 bases at J, with 10 bases in the middle. The CDR3 spans 15 residues. CDR3 coding DNA: TGTGCCAGCAGCTTAGCTGGGGGGGCAAATCAGCCCCAGCATTTT. Translation: CASSLAGGANQPQHF.

This clone was detected once. J is TRBJ1-5 and V is TRBV18, with a weak D call TRBD1 (5 bases). The germline V gene encodes CDR1 KGHSH and CDR2 LQKENI. V lost 4 bases and J 5 bases, leaving 12 bases between the germline ends. The CDR3 is 14 residues long. The CDR3 nucleotides read TGTGCCAGCTCACTCCAAGACAGATATCAGCCCCAGCATTTT. Its translation is CASSLQDRYQPQHF.

This clone appeared a single time. The chain uses TRBV28 and TRBJ2-1, with 7 bases fitting TRBD2. Germline CDR1 reads MDHEN; CDR2 reads SYDVKM. With V trimmed by 8 bases and J by 0 bases, 10 bases remained unmatched. The CDR3 totals 16 residues. The CDR3 DNA is TGTGCCAGCGTTGAGGGAGGGCCTAGCTCCTACAATGAGCAGTTCTTC. It encodes CASVEGGPSSYNEQFF.

CDR3 region: CASSPPGQSPYEQYF. CDR3 nucleotide sequence: TGTGCCAGCAGCCCCCCCGGACAGTCTCCCTACGAGCAGTACTTC. This rearrangement joins TRBV6-2 or TRBV6-3 to TRBJ2-7; possible D gene TRBD1, 6 bases. The CDR3 length is 15 residues. The V gene lost 6 bases and the J gene lost 2 bases, with 17 bases spanning the gap. The germline CDR1 and CDR2 sequences are MNHEY and SVGEGT.